A single sample gave rise to the 14 T cell receptor beta chains below, sequenced in a study of cytomegalovirus exposure and HLA in healthy donors. PCR employed 60 Vbeta and 13 Jbeta primers. Sequencing was performed with immunoSEQ multiplex PCR; in TCRdb, only in-frame clones are kept and a portion is missing. The sample yields approximately 110,000 clones, more than 65% seen once. Source material: PBMCs. Every receptor here comes from a human donor in good health.

The chain has TRBV12-5 and TRBJ1-1; 7 nucleotides agree with TRBD1. Losses at the gene ends were 5 bases for V and 4 bases for J; bases not matched to a gene: 4. The germline gives CDR1 LGHNT, CDR2 FRNRAP. This CDR3 region has 13 residues. In DNA, the CDR3 is TGTGCTAGTGGTCCTTCAGGGGGCACTGAAGCTTTCTTT. Translating it yields CASGPSGGTEAFF.

This clone was seen more than once but under ten times. The genes are TRBV6-1 and TRBJ1-5; TRBD1 matches 12 bases. Unmatched junction bases numbered 6, after V lost 6 bases and J lost 6 bases. CDR1 is MNHNS, CDR2 SASEGT, per germline. The CDR3 runs to 15 residues. The CDR3 DNA reads TGTGCCAGCAGATCCGGGACAGGGGGCTCTCAGCCCCAGCATTTT. Residues: CASRSGTGGSQPQHF.

In the case of this clone: An end of the junction differs from the germline gene, which may be a read error. The chain has TRBV4-1 and TRBJ1-2; D remains ambiguous. The CDR3 is made up of 16 amino acids. Germline CDR1 and CDR2: MGHRA and YSYEKL. DNA of the CDR3: TGCGCCAGCAGCCAAGGAGGCGGGCTCAACACCTATGGCCACACCTTC. Protein: CASSQGGGLNTYGHTF.

The gene calls are TRBV6-1 and TRBJ2-7; possibly TRBD2 for D (6 bases). Trimming stripped 7 bases from V and 4 bases from J, with 14 bases between. CDR1 MNHNS and CDR2 SASEGT come from the germline V gene. The CDR3 is 13 amino acids. Written as DNA, the CDR3 is TGTGCCAGCACCTCGGGAGCAGATTACGAGCAGTACTTC. It specifies CASTSGADYEQYF.

This clone was seen just once. V usage is TRBV10-2 and J usage is TRBJ2-7, with a possible D match to TRBD2 (6 bases). This CDR3 is built from 13 residues. CDR1 and CDR2 from the germline V gene are WSHSY and SAAADI. V lost 8 bases and J 6 bases, leaving 17 bases between the germline ends. CDR3 amino acids: CASRGTEPFEQYF. In DNA form, the CDR3 reads TGCGCCAGCCGGGGGACGGAACCCTTCGAGCAGTACTTC.

The chain is built from TRBV6-1 and TRBJ2-7, with a possible D match to TRBD2 (6 bases). V lost 6 bases and J lost 7, with 22 bases in between. The CDR3 extends over 15 amino acids. Germline assignment: CDR1 MNHNS and CDR2 SASEGT. This CDR3 is CASRLGVPGRGEQYF. The CDR3 DNA reads TGTGCCAGCAGGCTAGGGGTCCCAGGCCGGGGGGAGCAGTACTTC.

This chain uses TRBV2 with TRBJ1-2; D not resolved. This CDR3 spans 15 amino acids. V shed 2 bases and J shed 4 bases, with 14 bases lying between them. Germline assignment: CDR1 SNHLY and CDR2 FYNNEI. Written as DNA, the CDR3 is TGTGCCAGCAGTGAAATCGGCGGGATTTCCTATGGCTACACCTTC. Residues: CASSEIGGISYGYTF. The variable domain in full, with the rest retrieved from reference TRBV2 and TRBJ1-2, is EPEVTQTPSHQVTQMGQEVILRCVPISNHLYFYWYRQILGQKVEFLVSFYNNEISEKSEIFDDQFSVERPDGSNFTLKIRSTKLEDSAMYFCASSEIGGISYGYTFGSGTRLTVV.

The genes are TRBV27 and TRBJ2-2; 10 bases fit TRBD2. This CDR3 spans 16 amino acids. The V gene's germline CDR1 is MNHEY and CDR2 SMNVEV (reference sequence). The junction had 12 bases not matched to a gene; V was cut back by 7 bases and J by 7 bases. The CDR3 bases are TGTGCCAGCACCGCCCGCCTAGCGGGAGCGCACGGGGAGCTGTTTTTT. As protein: CASTARLAGAHGELFF.

This clone occurred a few times. CDR3 coding DNA: TGTGCCAGCAGCGTTCGTGCTCAGGGGCTCTCTGGAAACACCATATATTTT. Translated, it gives CASSVRAQGLSGNTIYF. J is TRBJ1-3 and V is TRBV9, with D possibly matching TRBD1 (6 bases). The germline V gene has CDR1 SGDLS and CDR2 YYNGEE. The CDR3 has 17 amino acids. Deletions cut 2 bases from V and 0 bases from J, with 15 bases between.

This clone was detected only once. The chain employs TRBV6-5 and TRBJ1-2; D is possibly TRBD1 (6 bases). From germline, CDR1 is MNHEY and CDR2 SVGAGI. Trimming stripped 10 bases from V and 6 bases from J, with 18 bases between. This CDR3 spans 13 amino acids. The CDR3 loop is CATLSSRGNGYTF. As DNA, the CDR3 is TGTGCCACACTATCGAGCAGGGGTAATGGCTACACCTTC.

The chain links TRBV27 to TRBJ2-7, with TRBD2 as a possible D gene (5 bases). The V gene's germline CDR1 is MNHEY and CDR2 SMNVEV (reference sequence). Trimming shortened V by 7 bases and J by 3 bases, and 19 bases separated the two germline ends. This CDR3 region has 15 residues. This CDR3 reads CASIGLARVGYEQYF. CDR3 DNA: TGTGCCAGCATTGGACTGGCTCGAGTGGGCTACGAGCAGTACTTC.

This chain uses TRBV6-1 with TRBJ1-5; 7 bases map to TRBD1. Germline assignment: CDR1 MNHNS and CDR2 SASEGT. Germline trimming cut 2 bases from V and 5 bases from J; bases unmatched to any gene: 6. This CDR3 contains 15 residues. The CDR3 DNA is TGTGCCAGCAGTGAAAGGGGGCAGGTATATCAGCCCCAGCATTTT. Encoded protein: CASSERGQVYQPQHF.

This clone has a handful of counts. CDR3 protein: CASSYLPGATYEQYF. The DNA for the CDR3 is TGTGCCAGCAGTTACTTGCCGGGAGCCACCTACGAGCAGTACTTC. The rearrangement joins TRBV6-5 to TRBJ2-7, with D possibly being TRBD2 (6 bases). Trimming pared 1 base from V and 2 bases from J, leaving 12 bases between. The CDR3 is made up of 15 amino acids. Germline CDR1 and CDR2: MNHEY and SVGAGI.

This clone was detected only a few times. The rearrangement joins TRBV7-2 to TRBJ2-7, with no clear D. Germline-derived CDR1 and CDR2 are SGHTA and FQGNSA. V was cut by 5 bases and J by 3 bases, with 8 bases left in between. The CDR3 covers 12 residues. The CDR3 DNA reads TGTGCCAGCAGCATCCGACACTACGAGCAGTACTTC. This encodes CASSIRHYEQYF.